A single sample is the source of the 21 T cell receptor beta chains below, sequenced in a study of T cell responses to AZD1222 COVID-19 vaccine. The data were produced by immunoSEQ multiplex PCR, yet TCRdb's version contains in-frame clones alone and is incomplete. The repertoire includes 100,000 to 150,000 clones, about 85% of them detected once, and under 1.5% sits in the top ten. The sample consisted of peripheral blood, taken on day 0 of AZD1222 vaccination. The origin of the receptors is an adult in good health.

This chain uses TRBV27 with TRBJ2-7, with a tentative D call TRBD2 (6 bases). Germline loops: CDR1 MNHEY, CDR2 SMNVEV (reference sequence). The CDR3 covers 13 residues. Trimming took off 11 bases at V and 0 bases at J, with 14 bases between the two ends. In DNA form, the CDR3 reads TGTGCCTCCTCCCTGGGGGGCTCCTACGAGCAGTACTTC. Amino acids: CASSLGGSYEQYF.

This rearrangement joins TRBV5-4 to TRBJ1-6; TRBD1 matches at 7 bases. CDR1 and CDR2 from the germline V gene are SGHNT and YYREEE (reference sequence). Trimming removed 6 bases from V and 8 bases from J; junction bases left unmatched: 11. The CDR3 length is 15 residues. CDR3 in amino acids: CASNIQGINYSPLHF. Written as DNA, the CDR3 is TGTGCCAGCAACATACAGGGGATCAATTATTCACCCCTCCACTTT.

The CDR3 DNA is TGTGCCAGCAGCTTGACCGGGACAGACTACAATGAGCAGTTCTTC. Amino acid sequence: CASSLTGTDYNEQFF. This chain joins TRBV5-4 and TRBJ2-1; 7 nucleotides line up with TRBD1. CDR3 length: 15 amino acids. V lost 1 base, J lost 3 bases, and 4 bases stayed unmatched. Germline V gene lookup returns CDR1 SGHNT and CDR2 YYREEE (reference sequence).

The rearrangement uses TRBV7-2 and TRBJ1-1; no reliable D call. Germline assignment: CDR1 SGHTA and CDR2 FQGNSA. Trimming took off 0 bases at V and 2 bases at J, with 10 bases between the two ends. The CDR3 loop spans 15 amino acids. In DNA form, the CDR3 reads TGTGCCAGCAGCTTAGCTTATCGGGGTAACACTGAAGCTTTCTTT. Its protein is CASSLAYRGNTEAFF.

J is TRBJ2-2 and V is TRBV28; perhaps TRBD1 as D (5 bases). V dropped 5 bases and J dropped 5 bases, with 15 bases sitting between them. The V gene's germline CDR1 is MDHEN and CDR2 SYDVKM. The CDR3 consists of 15 residues. CDR3 sequence (DNA): TGTGCCAGCAGTGGACACCTCATAGGGACCGGGGAGCTGTTTTTT. Translating gives CASSGHLIGTGELFF.

The table lists this clone with a few counts. J is TRBJ1-3 and V is TRBV19; tentatively, D is TRBD1 (6 bases). The CDR3 consists of 16 residues. Germline CDR1 LNHDA, CDR2 SQIVND (reference sequence). V lost 3 bases to trimming and J lost 2 bases, with 14 bases between them. The DNA for the CDR3 is TGTGCCAGTAGTATCTGGACAGCGGATCCTGGAAACACCATATATTTT. It translates to CASSIWTADPGNTIYF.

The rearrangement links TRBV7-9 to TRBJ1-1, with D uncertain. Per the germline V gene, CDR1 is SEHNR and CDR2 is FQNEAQ (reference sequence). Trimming removed 8 bases at V and 3 bases at J, with 13 bases between. The CDR3 runs 13 residues. CDR3 nucleotides: TGTGCCAGCCGGCGGGATGGGTACACTGAAGCTTTCTTT. It encodes CASRRDGYTEAFF. The full variable domain, completed using reference TRBV7-9 and TRBJ1-1, is DTGVSQNPRHKITKRGQNVTFRCDPISEHNRLYWYRQTLGQGPEFLTYFQNEAQLEKSRLLSDRFSAERPKGSFSTLEIQRTEQGDSAMYLCASRRDGYTEAFFGQGTRLTVV.

The chain links TRBV3-1 (or the pseudogene TRBV3-2) to TRBJ1-6; D is perhaps TRBD1 (6 bases). The CDR3 loop spans 16 amino acids. Trimming took 1 base from V and 7 from J, leaving 14 bases between them. Germline V CDR1 and CDR2: LGHDT, YNNKEL (reference sequence). The CDR3 bases are TGTGCCAGCAGCCAAGTAACAGGGAGGTTGAATTCACCCCTCCACTTT. This encodes CASSQVTGRLNSPLHF.

The chain recombines TRBV4-3 with TRBJ1-2; 7 bases fit TRBD1. After removal of 2 bases from V and 4 bases from J, the junction contained 7 bases not matched to a gene. This CDR3 spans 15 amino acids. From germline, CDR1 is LGHNA and CDR2 YSLEER. The CDR3 coding sequence is TGCGCCAGCAGCCAAATTCGGGACAGCTCCTATGGCTACACCTTC. Protein product: CASSQIRDSSYGYTF.

This clone was counted once. The junction shows a germline mismatch at one end, possibly a read error. The V call is TRBV18, the J call TRBJ1-2, with 8 bases fitting TRBD1. CDR1 is KGHSH, CDR2 LQKENI, per germline. The CDR3 is 13 residues long. This chain's CDR3 is CASSPGQGRDESF. The CDR3 DNA is TGTGCCAGCTCACCCGGACAGGGCCGGGATGAAAGCTTC.

The rearrangement links TRBV5-6 to TRBJ1-2; D uncertain. This CDR3 contains 14 residues. Deletions cut 4 bases from V and 8 bases from J, with 18 bases between. Germline CDR1 reads SGHDT; CDR2 reads YYEEEE. DNA of the CDR3: TGTGCCAGCAGCCCGAGGAAAAAACGAAGGGGCTACACCTTC. Amino acids: CASSPRKKRRGYTF.

The chain combines TRBV2 with TRBJ2-7; possible D gene TRBD2, 5 bases. Per germline, CDR1 SNHLY and CDR2 FYNNEI. With 5 bases removed from V and 0 bases from J, the gap between germline ends came to 5 bases. This CDR3 has 12 amino acids. The CDR3 loop reads CASSRDSYEQYF. The DNA of the CDR3 is TGTGCCAGCAGTCGGGACTCCTACGAGCAGTACTTC.

This sequence joins TRBV28 and TRBJ1-2, with 7 bases aligning to TRBD1. The V gene end was trimmed by 8 bases and the J gene end by 4 bases; junction bases not matched to a gene: 13. There are 15 residues in the CDR3. The V gene's germline CDR1 is MDHEN and CDR2 SYDVKM. The CDR3 DNA sequence: TGTGCCAGCGGAGCAGGGGGGATTACGGGCTATGGCTACACCTTC. It yields the protein CASGAGGITGYGYTF.

The rearrangement uses TRBV19 and TRBJ1-2; weak D call: TRBD1 (5 bases). The CDR3 spans 13 residues. V lost 6 bases and J lost 4, with 12 bases in between. Germline-derived CDR1 and CDR2 are LNHDA and SQIVND (reference sequence). DNA for the CDR3: TGTGCCAGTAGGGGAGAAGGGGCCTATGGCTACACCTTC. It codes for CASRGEGAYGYTF.

The gene calls are TRBV6-5 and TRBJ2-2; TRBD1 matches 7 bases. Germline CDR1 and CDR2: MNHEY and SVGAGI. The CDR3 length is 15 residues. J was trimmed by 1 base and V by 2 bases; bases with no gene match: 1. Written as DNA, the CDR3 is TGTGCCAGCAGTTACGGGGACAGGAACACCGGGGAGCTGTTTTTT. Protein product: CASSYGDRNTGELFF.

The J gene is TRBJ1-4, the V gene TRBV11-2; D gene unclear. This CDR3 is built from 15 residues. Trimming pared 0 bases from V and 2 bases from J, leaving 7 bases between. Germline lookup yields CDR1 SGHAT and CDR2 FQNNGV. The CDR3 loop reads CASSLEGRTNEKLFF. In nucleotides, the CDR3 is TGTGCCAGCAGCTTAGAAGGGAGGACTAATGAAAAACTGTTTTTT.

The chain has TRBV5-1 and TRBJ2-3, with TRBD2 matching 9 bases. The ends lost 3 bases at V and 2 bases at J; junction bases unmatched: 10. The length of the CDR3 is 17 residues. The germline V gene encodes CDR1 SGHRS and CDR2 YFSETQ. DNA of the CDR3: TGCGCCAGCAGCTCCCCCCTGAAGCGGGGGGTCACAGATACGCAGTATTTT. Amino acids: CASSSPLKRGVTDTQYF.

This chain connects TRBV19 to TRBJ1-6; D is ambiguous. The CDR3 runs 16 residues. Germline lookup yields CDR1 LNHDA and CDR2 SQIVND (reference sequence). V was pared by 0 bases and J by 9 bases, with 15 bases between. CDR3 amino acids: CASSIEGLDQASPLHF. In DNA, the CDR3 is TGTGCCAGTAGTATAGAGGGTTTGGACCAAGCTTCACCCCTCCACTTT.

The CDR3 DNA follows: TGTGCCGGCGCCCTGGGGGGGATGGGCACAGATACGCAGTATTTT. Protein product: CAGALGGMGTDTQYF. The chain recombines TRBV2 with TRBJ2-3; 7 bases agree with TRBD2. V shed 11 bases and J 1 base; nucleotides not matched to a gene: 12. From germline, CDR1 is SNHLY and CDR2 FYNNEI. This CDR3 spans 15 amino acids.

The table lists this clone with a few counts. The chain combines TRBV24-1 with TRBJ1-3; no clear D gene. In germline, CDR1 is KGHDR, CDR2 SFDVKD. The ends were cut back, 7 bases at V and 2 bases at J, with 8 bases in the middle. The CDR3 runs 13 residues. The CDR3 reads CATRARAGNTIYF. The CDR3 DNA is TGTGCCACCAGGGCAAGGGCTGGAAACACCATATATTTT.

J is TRBJ1-3 and V is TRBV4-1; tentative D call: TRBD1 (5 bases). CDR1 is MGHRA and CDR2 is YSYEKL in the germline V gene. This CDR3 has 15 residues. Trimming left V 5 bases short and J 6 bases short, with 17 bases between. CDR3 DNA sequence: TGCGCCAGCAGCTCCCGGAGGGGTCTGTCAAACACCATATATTTT. Its translation is CASSSRRGLSNTIYF.